One and the same sample provided the 14 T cell receptor beta chains below, sequenced in a study of blood T cell repertoires in COVID-19. TCRdb keeps only in-frame clones here, not all; method: immunoSEQ multiplex PCR. The sample shows roughly 97,000 clones, around 82% of them seen only once. The sequenced material came from peripheral blood. All receptors come from a man aged 55 to 70 with acute or convalescent COVID-19.

The chain joins TRBV18 to TRBJ1-1; D is uncertain. The V and J ends lost 2 bases and 0 bases respectively, with 4 bases between them. This CDR3 is built from 13 residues. Germline V gives CDR1 KGHSH, CDR2 LQKENI. The CDR3 DNA sequence: TGTGCCAGCTCACCAGCGTTGAACACTGAAGCTTTCTTT. This translates into CASSPALNTEAFF.

The chain links TRBV6-5 to TRBJ1-1; TRBD1 matches at 7 bases. CDR3 length equals 14 residues. Losses at the gene ends were 7 bases for V and 4 bases for J; bases not matched to a gene: 9. Germline-derived CDR1 and CDR2 are MNHEY and SVGAGI. The CDR3 is CASTAMGQITEAFF. In DNA form, the CDR3 reads TGTGCCAGCACCGCAATGGGACAGATCACTGAAGCTTTCTTT.

The chain couples TRBV9 to TRBJ2-3; TRBD1 matches at 10 bases. V dropped 1 base and J dropped 0; count of bases not matched to a gene: 17. The CDR3 consists of 21 residues. Germline CDR1 SGDLS, CDR2 YYNGEE. The DNA of the CDR3 is TGTGCCAGCAGCGTACTACCCGGGACAGGGGTCCAACAGCCTAGCACAGATACGCAGTATTTT. This translates into CASSVLPGTGVQQPSTDTQYF.

The chain employs TRBV5-1 and TRBJ2-2; 10 bases fit TRBD2. The CDR3 contains 17 residues. Germline loops: CDR1 SGHRS, CDR2 YFSETQ. Losses at the gene ends were 4 bases for V and 3 bases for J; bases not matched to a gene: 9. This CDR3 reads CASSREVLAGDTGELFF. CDR3 DNA: TGCGCCAGCAGCCGAGAGGTCCTAGCGGGGGACACCGGGGAGCTGTTTTTT.

The chain is built from TRBV18 and TRBJ2-5, with 7 positions matching TRBD2. V lost 2 bases, J lost 4 bases, and 1 base stayed unmatched. CDR3 length equals 13 residues. Germline lookup yields CDR1 KGHSH and CDR2 LQKENI. The CDR3 loop reads CASSPGEGETQYF. CDR3 nucleotides: TGTGCCAGCTCACCAGGGGAGGGAGAGACCCAGTACTTC.

The V call is TRBV5-6, the J call TRBJ2-5, with TRBD1 matching over 11 bases. The CDR3 is made up of 15 amino acids. CDR1 is SGHDT, CDR2 YYEEEE, per germline. With V trimmed by 3 bases and J by 5 bases, 6 bases remained unmatched. The CDR3 loop is CASSSRTGGWETQYF. For the CDR3, the DNA is TGTGCCAGCAGCTCCCGGACAGGGGGCTGGGAGACCCAGTACTTC. Full variable domain (rest looked up from reference TRBV5-6 and TRBJ2-5): DAGVTQSPTHLIKTRGQQVTLRCSPKSGHDTVSWYQQALGQGPQFIFQYYEEEERQRGNFPDRFSGHQFPNYSSELNVNALLLGDSALYLCASSSRTGGWETQYFGPGTRLLVL.

This clone appeared a few times. The chain couples TRBV9 to TRBJ1-1; the D gene is possibly TRBD1 (6 bases). CDR1 is SGDLS and CDR2 is YYNGEE in the germline V gene. The length of the CDR3 is 14 residues. V was pared by 4 bases and J by 8 bases, with 18 bases between. The CDR3 DNA reads as TGTGCCAGCAGCTACGTACCAGAGGGGGACGAAGCTTTCTTT. It is translated as CASSYVPEGDEAFF.

This chain uses TRBV6-5 with TRBJ2-7, with a tentative D call TRBD2 (5 bases). The CDR3 totals 14 residues. The V gene's germline CDR1 is MNHEY and CDR2 SVGAGI. The ends were cut back, 10 bases at V and 4 bases at J, with 20 bases in the middle. The CDR3 DNA is TGTGCCATCTCCTTATCCCAAGCGGCGTACGAGCAGTACTTC. Its translation is CAISLSQAAYEQYF.

V usage is TRBV6-2 or TRBV6-3 and J usage is TRBJ1-5; D is perhaps TRBD1 (5 bases). The CDR3 extends over 14 amino acids. Trimming cost V 6 bases and J 3 bases, with 12 bases left between them. Germline V gives CDR1 MNHEY, CDR2 SVGEGT. Written as DNA, the CDR3 is TGTGCCAGCAGCCCGACAGAACCCAATCAGCCCCAGCATTTT. Its translation: CASSPTEPNQPQHF.

This clone was recorded once. V and J are TRBV20-1 and TRBJ1-2, with 7 bases lining up with TRBD1. V trimming: 3 bases; J trimming: 4 bases; junction bases outside the gene matches: 5. Germline V gene data show CDR1 as DFQATT and CDR2 as SNEGSKA (reference sequence). The CDR3 spans 13 residues. The CDR3 bases are TGCAGTGCTAGTGAGGGGGCGCTCTATGGCTACACCTTC. Translated: CSASEGALYGYTF.

This CDR3 is CASSSRTSGGNEQFF. CDR3 bases: TGTGCCAGCAGCTCCAGGACTAGCGGGGGGAATGAGCAGTTCTTC. The chain combines TRBV7-2 with TRBJ2-1; TRBD2 agrees at 14 bases. Germline V gives CDR1 SGHTA, CDR2 FQGNSA. V was pared by 4 bases and J by 7 bases, with 3 bases of the junction left unmatched. CDR3 size: 15 residues.

V usage is TRBV4-3 and J usage is TRBJ2-7; possible D gene TRBD2, 5 bases. With 0 bases removed from V and 2 bases from J, the gap between germline ends came to 14 bases. The germline gives CDR1 LGHNA, CDR2 YSLEER. The CDR3 runs to 16 residues. Here the CDR3 DNA reads TGCGCCAGCAGCCAAGATCGATCGGGGTCTACCTACGAGCAGTACTTC. It is translated as CASSQDRSGSTYEQYF.

V gene TRBV5-4 combines with J gene TRBJ2-5, with TRBD2 matching over 13 bases. CDR3 length: 16 residues. The V and J ends lost 1 base and 5 bases, in that order; junction bases with no gene match: 5. The germline V gene has CDR1 SGHNT and CDR2 YYREEE (reference sequence). The CDR3 loop is CASSLTSGGGWETQYF. CDR3 DNA: TGTGCCAGCAGCTTGACTAGCGGGGGGGGTTGGGAGACCCAGTACTTC.

V usage is TRBV2 and J usage is TRBJ1-2, with TRBD1 identical over 9 bases. From germline, CDR1 is SNHLY and CDR2 FYNNEI. The CDR3 is made up of 14 amino acids. V was pared by 8 bases and J by 8 bases, with 12 bases of the junction left unmatched. CDR3 protein: CASEIRDRADGYTF. The CDR3 coding sequence is TGTGCCAGCGAAATCCGGGACAGGGCGGACGGCTACACCTTC.